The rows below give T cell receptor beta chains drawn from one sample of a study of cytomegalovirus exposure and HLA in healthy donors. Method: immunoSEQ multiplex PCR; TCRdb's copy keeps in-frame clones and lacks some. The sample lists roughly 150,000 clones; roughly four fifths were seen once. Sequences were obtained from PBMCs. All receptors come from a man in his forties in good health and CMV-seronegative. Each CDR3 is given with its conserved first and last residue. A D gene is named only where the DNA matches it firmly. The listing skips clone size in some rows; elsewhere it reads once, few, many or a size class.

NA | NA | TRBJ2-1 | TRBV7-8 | TGTGCCACGGGGCGGGGAGCCGCATACAATGAGCAGTTCTTC | CATGRGAAYNEQFF
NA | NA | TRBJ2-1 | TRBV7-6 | TGTGCTAGCAGCTTCCCACGGGGGAGGCCTAGCTCCTACAATGAGCAGTTCTTC | CASSFPRGRPSSYNEQFF
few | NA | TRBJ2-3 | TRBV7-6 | TGTGCCAGCAGCCTTGAGGAGGTTAATACGCAGTATTTT | CASSLEEVNTQYF
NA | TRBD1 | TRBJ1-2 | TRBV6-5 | TGTGCCAGCAGAAGACAGGGGGTTAGTGGCTACACCTTC | CASRRQGVSGYTF
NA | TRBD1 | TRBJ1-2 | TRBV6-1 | TGTGCCAGCAGTGAAGCCCACTTGGACAGGGCTGTTGGTGGCTACACCTTC | CASSEAHLDRAVGGYTF
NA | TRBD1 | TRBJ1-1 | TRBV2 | TGTGCCAGCAGTGAAGGCCGGAGGGGGCGCGTCACTGAAGCTTTCTTT | CASSEGRRGRVTEAFF
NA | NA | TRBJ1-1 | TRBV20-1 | TGCAGTGCTAGCCGAGGTGATGAAGCTTTCTTT | CSASRGDEAFF
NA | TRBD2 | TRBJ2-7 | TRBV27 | TGTGCCAGCAGTTTAAACGGCGGGAGTAACCACGAGCAGTACTTC | CASSLNGGSNHEQYF
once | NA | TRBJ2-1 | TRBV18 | TGTGCCAGCTCACCACGCGGCTACTCCTACAATGAGCAGTTCTTC | CASSPRGYSYNEQFF
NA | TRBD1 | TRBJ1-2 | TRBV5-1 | TGCGCCAGCAGCCTGGACAGGGGAGGAGCTAACTATGGCTACACCTTC | CASSLDRGGANYGYTF
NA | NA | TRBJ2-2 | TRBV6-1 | TGTGCCAGCAGACCACAGGGAATCACCGGGGAGCTGTTTTTT | CASRPQGITGELFF
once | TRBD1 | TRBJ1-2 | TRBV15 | TGTGCCACCAGCAGACCCGTTCCCGGGACAGCTGGCCACACCTTC | CATSRPVPGTAGHTF
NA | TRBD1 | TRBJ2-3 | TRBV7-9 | TGTGCCAGCAGCTTCCCGGGACAGGCCACAGATACGCAGTATTTT | CASSFPGQATDTQYF
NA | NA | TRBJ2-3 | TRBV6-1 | TGTGCCGGCAGTCTGATTCGGGATACGCAGTATTTT | CAGSLIRDTQYF
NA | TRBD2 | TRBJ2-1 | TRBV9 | TGTGCCAGCAGCGTAGCTTTCGGGATAGCGGGGTTCAATGAGCAGTTCTTC | CASSVAFGIAGFNEQFF
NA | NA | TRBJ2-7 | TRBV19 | TGTGCCAGTAGTAGGGGGGGCGGCTCCTACGAGCAGTACTTC | CASSRGGGSYEQYF
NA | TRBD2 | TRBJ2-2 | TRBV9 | TGTGCCAGCAGTCTATCCTGGACTAGCGGTTCGAACACCGGGGAGCTGTTTTTT | CASSLSWTSGSNTGELFF
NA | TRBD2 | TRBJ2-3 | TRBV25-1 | TGTGCCAGCAGGGGGAAGCGGGGGGAAAGCACAGATACGCAGTATTTT | CASRGKRGESTDTQYF
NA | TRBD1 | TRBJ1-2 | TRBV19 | TGTGCCAGTCGACTAGGACAGGGCATCGGCTATGGCTACACCTTC | CASRLGQGIGYGYTF
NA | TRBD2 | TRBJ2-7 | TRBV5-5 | TGTGCCAGCAGCCCCACTGGGCGGGAGGTCTACGAGCAGTACTTC | CASSPTGREVYEQYF